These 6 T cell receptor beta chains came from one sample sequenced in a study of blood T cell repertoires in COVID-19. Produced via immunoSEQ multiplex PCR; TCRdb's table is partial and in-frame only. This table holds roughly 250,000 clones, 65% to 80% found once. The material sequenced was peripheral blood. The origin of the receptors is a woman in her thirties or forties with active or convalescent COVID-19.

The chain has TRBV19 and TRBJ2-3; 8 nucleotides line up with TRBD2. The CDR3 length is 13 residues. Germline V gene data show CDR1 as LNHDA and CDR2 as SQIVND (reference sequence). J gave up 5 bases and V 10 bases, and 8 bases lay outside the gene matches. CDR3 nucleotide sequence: TGTGCCACCGCAAGGCTAGCGGGAGATACGCAGTATTTT. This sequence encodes CATARLAGDTQYF.

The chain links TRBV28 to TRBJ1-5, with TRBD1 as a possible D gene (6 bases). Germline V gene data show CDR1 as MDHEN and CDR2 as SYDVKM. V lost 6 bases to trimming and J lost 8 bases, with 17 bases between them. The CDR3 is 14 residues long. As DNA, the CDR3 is TGTGCCAGCAGGCCCGTCCAGGGGATTGAGCCCCAGCATTTT. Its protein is CASRPVQGIEPQHF.

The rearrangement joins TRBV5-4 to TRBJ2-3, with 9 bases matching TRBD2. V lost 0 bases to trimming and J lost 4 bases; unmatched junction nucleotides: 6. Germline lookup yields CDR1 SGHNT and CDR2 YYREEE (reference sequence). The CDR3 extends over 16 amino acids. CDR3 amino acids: CASSLAAAGGPDTQYF. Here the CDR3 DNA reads TGTGCCAGCAGCTTGGCCGCTGCGGGGGGGCCAGATACGCAGTATTTT.

This CDR3 is CASSFSGGTNEKLFF. In DNA, the CDR3 is TGCGCCAGCAGCTTCTCAGGGGGAACTAATGAAAAACTGTTTTTT. This chain uses TRBV5-1 with TRBJ1-4; 7 bases are shared with TRBD1. The CDR3 is made up of 15 amino acids. CDR1 and CDR2 (germline): SGHRS, YFSETQ. J was trimmed by 1 base and V by 2 bases; bases with no gene match: 2.

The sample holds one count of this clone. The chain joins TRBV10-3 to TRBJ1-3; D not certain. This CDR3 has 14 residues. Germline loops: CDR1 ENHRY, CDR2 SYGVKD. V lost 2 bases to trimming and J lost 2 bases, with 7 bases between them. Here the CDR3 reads CAISETGTGNTIYF. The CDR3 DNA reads TGTGCCATCAGTGAGACCGGGACTGGAAACACCATATATTTT.

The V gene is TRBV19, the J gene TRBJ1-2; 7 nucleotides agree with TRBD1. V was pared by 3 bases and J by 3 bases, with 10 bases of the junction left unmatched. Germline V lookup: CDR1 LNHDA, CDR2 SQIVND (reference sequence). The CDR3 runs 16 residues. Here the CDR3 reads CASSMTSGGTDYGYTF. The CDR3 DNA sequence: TGTGCCAGTAGTATGACCTCAGGGGGTACGGACTATGGCTACACCTTC.